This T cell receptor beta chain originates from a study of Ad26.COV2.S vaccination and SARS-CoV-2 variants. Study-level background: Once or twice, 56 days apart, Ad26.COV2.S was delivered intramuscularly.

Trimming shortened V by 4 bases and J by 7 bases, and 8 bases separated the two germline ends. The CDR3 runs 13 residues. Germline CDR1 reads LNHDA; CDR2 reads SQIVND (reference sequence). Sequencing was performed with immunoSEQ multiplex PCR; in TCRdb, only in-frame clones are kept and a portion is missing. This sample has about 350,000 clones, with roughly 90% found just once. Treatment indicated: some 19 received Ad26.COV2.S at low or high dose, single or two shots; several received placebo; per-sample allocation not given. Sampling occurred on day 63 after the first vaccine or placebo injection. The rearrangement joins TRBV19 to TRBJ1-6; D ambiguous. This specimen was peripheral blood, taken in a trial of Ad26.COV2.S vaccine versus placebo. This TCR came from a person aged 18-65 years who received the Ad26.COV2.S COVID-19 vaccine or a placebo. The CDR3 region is CASSNQENSPLHF. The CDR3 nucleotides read TGTGCCAGTAGTAATCAGGAAAATTCACCCCTCCACTTT.